The 13 T cell receptor beta chains reported below all come from one sample, sequenced in a study of Ad26.COV2.S vaccination and SARS-CoV-2 variants. Sequencing was performed with immunoSEQ multiplex PCR; in TCRdb, only in-frame clones are kept and a portion is missing. The data show about 480,000 clones, with 87% seen just once and 9.5% to 15% held by the top ten. Treatment given: 15 to 20 received Ad26.COV2.S at low or high dose, single or two shots; 5 received placebo; per-sample allocation not given. Following the first vaccine or placebo injection, samples were taken on day 63. This specimen consisted of peripheral blood, obtained in a trial of Ad26.COV2.S vaccine versus placebo. The receptors were gathered from a person aged 18-60 years who received the Ad26.COV2.S COVID-19 vaccine or a placebo.

This sequence joins TRBV6-2 or TRBV6-3 and TRBJ1-2; possibly TRBD1 for D (5 bases). Germline CDR1 reads MNHEY; CDR2 reads SVGEGT. V gave up 5 bases and J gave up 12 bases, with 19 bases separating them. The CDR3 totals 13 residues. The CDR3 DNA sequence: TGTGCCAGCAGTCAGCCGGGACCCCGGCTCGACACCTTC. Translating gives CASSQPGPRLDTF.

The chain employs TRBV5-5 and TRBJ1-6; 7 bases match TRBD1. Losses at the gene ends were 3 bases for V and 5 bases for J; bases not matched to a gene: 2. Germline lookup yields CDR1 SGHKS and CDR2 YYEKEE (reference sequence). The CDR3 has 14 amino acids. CDR3 sequence (DNA): TGTGCCAGCAGCTGGGGGACAGATAATTCACCCCTCCACTTT. Amino acid sequence: CASSWGTDNSPLHF.

This chain connects TRBV7-9 to TRBJ2-3; 9 bases fit TRBD1. The CDR3 runs to 17 residues. Germline V gene lookup returns CDR1 SEHNR and CDR2 FQNEAQ (reference sequence). The ends lost 5 bases at V and 4 bases at J; junction bases unmatched: 13. The CDR3 region is CASSSTPGQGSSDTQYF. The DNA of the CDR3 is TGTGCCAGCAGCAGTACGCCGGGACAGGGAAGTTCAGATACGCAGTATTTT.

This clone was observed a single time. The chain combines TRBV6-2 or TRBV6-3 with TRBJ1-1; D remains ambiguous. Germline CDR1 MNHEY, CDR2 SVGEGT. The ends were cut back, 2 bases at V and 1 base at J, with 8 bases in the middle. The CDR3 extends over 14 amino acids. In DNA, the CDR3 is TGTGCCAGCAGTTACCGTAACGCGAACACTGAAGCTTTCTTT. This codes for CASSYRNANTEAFF.

The genes are TRBV5-4 and TRBJ2-5; no reliable D call. This CDR3 is built from 14 residues. Deletions cut 0 bases from V and 1 base from J, with 7 bases between. The germline gives CDR1 SGHNT, CDR2 YYREEE (reference sequence). CDR3 loop: CASSLGWGQETQYF. CDR3 nucleotides: TGTGCCAGCAGCTTGGGCTGGGGCCAAGAGACCCAGTACTTC.

The CDR3 reads CASSLAASGRQAQFF. CDR3 DNA sequence: TGTGCCAGCAGCTTAGCGGCTAGCGGGAGGCAGGCGCAGTTCTTC. V usage is TRBV7-9 and J usage is TRBJ2-1; the match to TRBD2 covers 11 bases. With V trimmed by 0 bases and J by 12 bases, 7 bases remained unmatched. This CDR3 contains 15 residues. The germline gives CDR1 SEHNR, CDR2 FQNEAQ (reference sequence).

The rearrangement uses TRBV7-8 and TRBJ2-7, with 11 nucleotides matching TRBD2. Germline V lookup: CDR1 SGHVS, CDR2 FQNEAQ. The CDR3 runs 15 residues. V gave up 2 bases and J gave up 3 bases; unmatched junction bases: 3. The CDR3 DNA sequence: TGTGCCAGCAGCTTAACTAGCGGGGGACGCTACGAGCAGTACTTC. It specifies CASSLTSGGRYEQYF.

The chain links TRBV4-2 to TRBJ2-3; 9 bases align to TRBD2. The V segment lost 4 bases and the J segment 5 bases; nucleotides outside the gene matches: 10. CDR1 is LGHNA, CDR2 YNFKEQ, per germline. The CDR3 length is 16 residues. This chain's CDR3 is CASSPPLAGVVDTQYF. For the CDR3, the DNA is TGTGCCAGCAGCCCCCCATTAGCGGGAGTGGTAGATACGCAGTATTTT.

The chain employs TRBV19 and TRBJ2-5; D might be TRBD1 (6 bases). This CDR3 has 14 residues. CDR1 and CDR2 (germline): LNHDA, SQIVND (reference sequence). Trimming left V 3 bases short and J 4 bases short, with 12 bases between. The CDR3 DNA sequence: TGTGCCAGTAGTATCGCAGGGGCGGTAGAGACCCAGTACTTC. Protein: CASSIAGAVETQYF.

The chain recombines TRBV4-2 with TRBJ2-2; unclear D gene. Per germline, CDR1 LGHNA and CDR2 YNFKEQ. Trimming shortened V by 0 bases and J by 7 bases, and 6 bases separated the two germline ends. There are 13 residues in the CDR3. The CDR3 sequence: CASSQDKDGELFF. The DNA for the CDR3 is TGTGCCAGCAGCCAAGATAAGGACGGGGAGCTGTTTTTT.

The V gene is TRBV10-3, the J gene TRBJ2-5; D may match TRBD1 or TRBD2 (5 bases each). The germline gives CDR1 ENHRY, CDR2 SYGVKD. This CDR3 region has 15 residues. V lost 6 bases and J lost 2, with 16 bases in between. In DNA form, the CDR3 reads TGTGCCATCAGGGATTTGCTCGGGGCGCAAGAGACCCAGTACTTC. Its protein is CAIRDLLGAQETQYF.

This sequence joins TRBV30 and TRBJ2-3, with D possibly being TRBD2 (6 bases). The V gene lost 3 bases and the J gene lost 5 bases, with 21 bases spanning the gap. The CDR3 runs 16 residues. Germline CDR1 reads GTSNPN; CDR2 reads SVGIG (reference sequence). The CDR3 is CAWSGGRTTRGDTQYF. CDR3 coding DNA: TGTGCCTGGAGCGGGGGTCGGACTACCCGCGGAGATACGCAGTATTTT.

The V call is TRBV15, the J call TRBJ1-2, with D hard to call. From germline, CDR1 is LNHNV and CDR2 YYDKDF (reference sequence). The CDR3 is 12 amino acids. V lost 8 bases and J lost 4, with 11 bases in between. CDR3 protein: CATSRRAYGYTF. CDR3 bases: TGTGCCACCTCCCGGAGGGCCTATGGCTACACCTTC.